These 23 T cell receptor beta chains were all obtained from the same sample, sequenced in a study of blood T cells in healthy people across ages. Sample-barcoded 5' priming and a J-beta primer mix drove a second PCR of roughly 6 to 12 cycles. TCRdb reanalysed the 5' RACE reads using MiXCR and keeps one entry per CDR3 protein. This sample carries 790,000 or so distinct CDR3 sequences, roughly three fifths of them seen once, and the ten largest clones take approximately 24%. Sequencing was carried out using blood. The receptors derive from a man aged 35 to 55 in good health.

V is TRBV12-3 or TRBV12-4 and J is TRBJ2-1; 9 bases are shared with TRBD2. Trimming removed 0 bases from V and 4 bases from J; junction bases left unmatched: 7. The CDR3 has 17 residues. The CDR3 spells CASSLALGTSYYNEQFF. The CDR3 nucleotides are TGTGCCAGCAGTTTAGCACTCGGGACTAGCTATTACAATGAGCAGTTCTTC.

The rearrangement joins TRBV4-3 to TRBJ2-1, with TRBD2 identical over 11 bases. The germline V gene has CDR1 LGHNA and CDR2 YSLEER. J was trimmed by 5 bases and V by 4 bases; bases with no gene match: 7. CDR3 size: 16 residues. CDR3 sequence: CASSRLAGRLDNEQFF. CDR3 bases: TGCGCCAGCAGCCGACTAGCGGGAAGGCTCGACAATGAGCAGTTCTTC.

This clonotype was detected many times. V is TRBV7-2 and J is TRBJ2-1; TRBD2 matches at 11 bases. Germline CDR1 is SGHTA and CDR2 is FQGNSA. The CDR3 covers 14 residues. Trimming cost V 3 bases and J 9 bases; bases outside gene matches: 4. Here the CDR3 reads CASSFGLAGREQFF. For the CDR3, the DNA is TGTGCCAGCAGCTTCGGACTAGCGGGCCGTGAGCAGTTCTTC.

The count of this clonotype is one. Germline and junction disagree at one end, which may indicate a read error. The chain combines TRBV7-7 with TRBJ2-2; D uncertain. The CDR3 is 14 amino acids. From germline, CDR1 is SSHAT and CDR2 FNYEAQ (reference sequence). CDR3 amino acids: CASSLGSEAGELFF. The CDR3 DNA reads TGTGCTAGCAGCTTAGGCAGCGAGGCCGGGGAGCTGTTTTTT.

The chain employs TRBV29-1 and TRBJ2-3, with 7 nucleotides matching TRBD1. Germline V gives CDR1 SQVTM, CDR2 ANQGSEA. The V and J ends lost 4 bases and 0 bases, in that order; junction bases with no gene match: 4. CDR3 length equals 14 residues. The CDR3 sequence is CSVGPGGSTDTQYF. The CDR3 DNA reads as TGCAGCGTTGGCCCAGGGGGAAGCACAGATACGCAGTATTTT.

The CDR3 sequence is CASSVQVTLEWAKNIQYF. CDR3 nucleotide sequence: TGTGCCAGCAGCGTACAGGTTACTCTTGAGTGGGCCAAAAACATTCAGTACTTC. This chain links TRBV12-3 or TRBV12-4 with TRBJ2-4; D is possibly TRBD1 (5 bases). V lost 6 bases and J 1 base, leaving 22 bases between the germline ends. The CDR3 spans 18 residues.

This chain links TRBV6-2 or TRBV6-3 with TRBJ1-5; possibly TRBD1 for D (5 bases). In germline, CDR1 is MNHEY, CDR2 SVGEGT. This CDR3 has 20 residues. V lost 2 bases and J lost 0, with 23 bases in between. This chain's CDR3 is CASSYERDGSLSYSNQPQHF. CDR3 coding DNA: TGTGCCAGCAGTTACGAGAGGGACGGGAGCCTATCCTATAGCAATCAGCCCCAGCATTTT.

This clonotype was observed a handful of times. The rearrangement links TRBV28 to TRBJ2-4, with a possible D match to TRBD2 (5 bases). There are 16 residues in the CDR3. Trimming stripped 6 bases from V and 0 bases from J, with 15 bases between. Germline V CDR1 and CDR2: MDHEN, SYDVKM. Written as DNA, the CDR3 is TGTGCCAGCAGCTCGTTGGAGGACCTAGCCAAAAACATTCAGTACTTC. This gives the protein CASSSLEDLAKNIQYF.

The rearrangement joins TRBV9 to TRBJ1-2; a possible D gene is TRBD1 (5 bases). The CDR3 is 11 amino acids. Germline V gives CDR1 SGDLS, CDR2 YYNGEE. Trimming stripped 4 bases from V and 8 bases from J, with 9 bases between. The CDR3 nucleotides read TGTGCCAGCAGCTCAAGACAGGGCTACACCTTC. Translating gives CASSSRQGYTF.

This sequence joins TRBV7-2 and TRBJ2-3; weak D call: TRBD1 (7 bases). The V end was cut by 5 bases, the J end by 4 bases, with 19 bases between. This CDR3 has 16 amino acids. CDR1 SGHTA and CDR2 FQGNSA come from the germline V gene. CDR3 nucleotides: TGTGCCAGCAGCACCCAATCAGGGGGGCTAGCAGATACGCAGTATTTT. As protein: CASSTQSGGLADTQYF.

The V call is TRBV2, the J call TRBJ2-7; 12 nucleotides agree with TRBD2. The CDR3 spans 18 residues. CDR1 is SNHLY and CDR2 is FYNNEI in the germline V gene. With 5 bases clipped from V and 7 bases from J, the junction kept 18 bases outside the gene matches. CDR3 sequence (DNA): TGTGCCAGCAGTAAACAACGACTAGCGGGGGAGTCCTACAATGAGCAGTACTTC. It is translated as CASSKQRLAGESYNEQYF.

This clonotype came up a few times. The chain combines TRBV5-4 with TRBJ2-7; D may be TRBD1 (6 bases). V dropped 0 bases and J dropped 3 bases, with 13 bases sitting between them. This CDR3 has 15 amino acids. Per the germline V gene, CDR1 is SGHNT and CDR2 is YYREEE (reference sequence). The CDR3 here is CASSLDRGRGYEQYF. CDR3 in DNA: TGTGCCAGCAGCTTGGATCGTGGCAGGGGCTACGAGCAGTACTTC.

The chain uses TRBV4-2 and TRBJ1-2; D may be TRBD1 (6 bases). Germline CDR1 and CDR2: LGHNA and YNFKEQ. Deletions cut 7 bases from V and 6 bases from J, with 18 bases between. CDR3 size: 14 residues. The CDR3 spells CASTERGDTHGYTF. CDR3 sequence (DNA): TGTGCCAGCACCGAAAGAGGGGACACCCATGGCTACACCTTC.

The rearrangement uses TRBV9 and TRBJ2-1; D possibly corresponds to TRBD1 (6 bases). The ends were cut back, 4 bases at V and 4 bases at J, with 15 bases in the middle. The germline V gene has CDR1 SGDLS and CDR2 YYNGEE. The CDR3 consists of 15 residues. CDR3 sequence (DNA): TGTGCCAGCAGCCCGACATGGGACACTTACAATGAGCAGTTCTTC. Translating it yields CASSPTWDTYNEQFF.

This chain links TRBV6-4 with TRBJ1-2; no clear D. Trimming cost V 0 bases and J 7 bases, with 12 bases left between them. This CDR3 has 14 amino acids. The germline V gene encodes CDR1 MRHNA and CDR2 SNTAGT. The CDR3 loop is CASSDSKREGGYTF. The DNA for the CDR3 is TGTGCCAGCAGTGACTCGAAAAGGGAGGGTGGCTACACCTTC.

V usage is TRBV5-1 and J usage is TRBJ1-2; no reliable D call. CDR1 is SGHRS and CDR2 is YFSETQ in the germline V gene. V lost 1 base, J lost 4 bases, and 14 bases lay in between. This CDR3 region has 15 residues. The CDR3 nucleotides are TGCGCCAGCAGCTTGACAGAGGGCCCCGGCTATGGCTACACCTTC. Translation gives CASSLTEGPGYGYTF.

The rearrangement links TRBV11-1 to TRBJ2-5; the D is unclear. Looked up from germline, CDR1 is SGHAT and CDR2 is FQDESV (reference sequence). V was cut by 1 base and J by 11 bases, with 20 bases left in between. The CDR3 has 15 amino acids. The CDR3 DNA sequence: TGTGCCAGCAGCTTAGTGGCGGTGACGTACAATGAACAGTACTTC. Translated: CASSLVAVTYNEQYF.

This chain links TRBV14 with TRBJ2-3; D ambiguous. The CDR3 is 15 residues long. Trimming took off 1 base at V and 4 bases at J, with 12 bases between the two ends. Per the germline V gene, CDR1 is SGHDN and CDR2 is FVKESK. CDR3 in amino acids: CASSQAPQAADTQYF. The DNA of the CDR3 is TGTGCCAGCAGCCAAGCCCCCCAGGCGGCAGATACGCAGTATTTT. The entire variable domain, with the rest obtained from reference TRBV14 and TRBJ2-3, is as follows: EAGVTQFPSHSVIEKGQTVTLRCDPISGHDNLYWYRRVMGKEIKFLLHFVKESKQDESGMPNNRFLAERTGGTYSTLKVQPAELEDSGVYFCASSQAPQAADTQYFGPGTRLTVL.

This clonotype was counted between two and nine times. The genes are TRBV12-3 or TRBV12-4 and TRBJ1-1; tentative D call: TRBD1 (5 bases). The V and J ends lost 6 bases and 2 bases respectively, with 16 bases between them. CDR3 length equals 15 residues. CDR3 sequence: CASRPRGGDNTEAFF. The CDR3 DNA reads TGTGCCAGCAGACCGAGGGGCGGAGATAACACTGAAGCTTTCTTT.

In this sample, this clonotype turned up a few times. V usage is TRBV7-6 and J usage is TRBJ2-6; maybe TRBD1 (6 bases). Germline lookup yields CDR1 SGHVS and CDR2 FNYEAQ. V shed 0 bases and J shed 0 bases, with 15 bases lying between them. The CDR3 has 19 residues. As DNA, the CDR3 is TGTGCCAGCAGCTTAGCGTGGAGACAGGATCTCTCTGGGGCCAACGTCCTGACTTTC. The encoded protein is CASSLAWRQDLSGANVLTF.

This clonotype has a handful of counts. The chain uses TRBV29-1 and TRBJ1-2; 10 bases line up with TRBD1. The germline gives CDR1 SQVTM, CDR2 ANQGSEA. Trimming at V came to 3 bases and at J to 2 bases, leaving 6 bases not matched to a gene. The CDR3 sequence is 15 residues long. The CDR3 nucleotides are TGCAGCGTTGATCCGGACAGGGGGATGAACTATGGCTACACCTTC. It encodes CSVDPDRGMNYGYTF.

Comments on this clonotype: The junction departs from germline at one end; a sequencing error may be responsible. The chain joins TRBV6-6 to TRBJ2-7; 8 bases align to TRBD1. There are 16 residues in the CDR3. Germline values: CDR1 MNHNY, CDR2 SVGAGI (reference sequence). Written as DNA, the CDR3 is TGTGCCAGCAGATACTCTCCGGACAGGGAAAACTACGAGCAGTACTTC. This gives the protein CASRYSPDRENYEQYF.

This clonotype was seen a single time. This chain joins TRBV4-2 and TRBJ2-2; D is ambiguous. Germline CDR1 LGHNA, CDR2 YNFKEQ. V was cut by 11 bases and J by 5 bases, with 18 bases left in between. This CDR3 is built from 14 residues. CDR3 nucleotide sequence: TGTGCCGGCCAAAAAGAACCCCGGACCGGGGAGCTGTTTTTT. This codes for CAGQKEPRTGELFF.